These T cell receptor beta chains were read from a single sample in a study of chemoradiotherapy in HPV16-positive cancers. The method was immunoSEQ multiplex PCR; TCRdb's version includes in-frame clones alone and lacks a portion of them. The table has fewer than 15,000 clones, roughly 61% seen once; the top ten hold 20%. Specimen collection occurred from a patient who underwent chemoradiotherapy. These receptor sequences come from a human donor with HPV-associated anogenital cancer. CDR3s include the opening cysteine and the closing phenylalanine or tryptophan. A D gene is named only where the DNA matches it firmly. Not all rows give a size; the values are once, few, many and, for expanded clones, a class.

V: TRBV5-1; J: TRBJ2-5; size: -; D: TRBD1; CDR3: CASSSGQQETQYF; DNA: TGCGCCAGCAGCTCGGGACAGCAAGAGACCCAGTACTTC
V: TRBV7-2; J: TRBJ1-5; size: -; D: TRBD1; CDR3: CASSSGTGYSNQPQHF; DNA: TGTGCCAGCAGCTCTGGGACAGGATATAGCAATCAGCCCCAGCATTTT
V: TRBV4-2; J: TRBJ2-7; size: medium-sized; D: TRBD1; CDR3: CASSHRTGREQYF; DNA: TGTGCCAGCAGCCACCGGACAGGGCGCGAGCAGTACTTC
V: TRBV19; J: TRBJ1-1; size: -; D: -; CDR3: CASRRGWNTEAFF; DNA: TGTGCCAGTAGGCGGGGGTGGAACACTGAAGCTTTCTTT
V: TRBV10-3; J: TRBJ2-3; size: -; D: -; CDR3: CAISARGTDTQYF; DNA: TGTGCCATCAGTGCAAGGGGCACAGATACGCAGTATTTT
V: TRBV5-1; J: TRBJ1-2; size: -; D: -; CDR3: CASSLGQVEDGYTF; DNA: TGCGCCAGCAGCTTGGGTCAGGTCGAAGATGGCTACACCTTC
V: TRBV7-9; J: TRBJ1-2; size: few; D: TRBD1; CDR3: CASSLTTGDGYTF; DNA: TGTGCCAGCAGCTTAACGACAGGGGATGGCTACACCTTC
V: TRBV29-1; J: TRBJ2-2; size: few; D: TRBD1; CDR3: CSVGTGVNTGELFF; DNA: TGCAGCGTTGGGACAGGGGTGAACACCGGGGAGCTGTTTTTT
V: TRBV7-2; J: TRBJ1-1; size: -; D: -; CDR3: CASTPFLSNTEAFF; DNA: TGTGCCAGCACCCCGTTTCTGTCGAACACTGAAGCTTTCTTT
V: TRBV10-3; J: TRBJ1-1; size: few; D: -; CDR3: CAIRPDRNTEAFF; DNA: TGTGCCATCAGACCCGACAGGAACACTGAAGCTTTCTTT
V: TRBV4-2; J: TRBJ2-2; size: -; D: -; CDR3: CASSLRTENTGELFF; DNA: TGTGCCAGCAGCCTTCGGACGGAGAACACCGGGGAGCTGTTTTTT
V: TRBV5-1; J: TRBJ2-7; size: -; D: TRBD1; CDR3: CASSLVSGTGGYEQYF; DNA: TGCGCCAGCAGCTTGGTCTCCGGGACAGGGGGCTACGAGCAGTACTTC
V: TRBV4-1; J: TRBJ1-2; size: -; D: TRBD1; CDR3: CASSQSGQGWNYGYTF; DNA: TGCGCCAGCAGCCAATCAGGACAGGGATGGAACTATGGCTACACCTTC
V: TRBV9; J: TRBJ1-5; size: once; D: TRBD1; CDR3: CASSPSTGGSNQPQHF; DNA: TGTGCCAGCAGCCCCTCGACAGGGGGGAGCAATCAGCCCCAGCATTTT
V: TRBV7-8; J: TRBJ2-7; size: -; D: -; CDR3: CASSLGAGIGFTVENEQYF; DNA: TGTGCCAGCAGCTTGGGGGCGGGGATTGGTTTTACCGTTGAGAACGAGCAGTACTTC
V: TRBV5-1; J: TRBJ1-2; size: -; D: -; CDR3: CASSPTSALAGYTF; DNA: TGCGCCAGCAGCCCGACCTCCGCTTTGGCGGGCTACACCTTC
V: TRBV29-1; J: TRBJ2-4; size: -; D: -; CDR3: CSVPLGAGSKNIQYF; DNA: TGCAGCGTTCCCCTCGGGGCGGGGTCCAAAAACATTCAGTACTTC
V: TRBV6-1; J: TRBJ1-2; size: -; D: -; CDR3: CASSEGGFPVEGYTF; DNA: TGTGCCAGCAGTGAAGGGGGGTTCCCGGTGGAGGGCTACACCTTC
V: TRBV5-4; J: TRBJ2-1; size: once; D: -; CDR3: CASSLGGAHNEQFF; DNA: TGTGCCAGCAGCTTAGGGGGGGCGCACAATGAGCAGTTCTTC
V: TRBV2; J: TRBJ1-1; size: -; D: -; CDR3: CASLPLLGNTEAFF; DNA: TGTGCCAGCCTCCCCCTGTTGGGGAACACTGAAGCTTTCTTT
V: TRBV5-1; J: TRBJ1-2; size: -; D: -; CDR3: CASSLGQAKYGYTF; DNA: TGCGCCAGCAGCTTGGGACAGGCTAAATATGGCTACACCTTC
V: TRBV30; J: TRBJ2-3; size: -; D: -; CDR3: CARGQEGYVGQYF; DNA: TGTGCCCGTGGACAGGAGGGATACGTCGGGCAGTATTTT
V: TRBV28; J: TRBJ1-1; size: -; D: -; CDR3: CASSFPGAIEAFF; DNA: TGTGCCAGCAGTTTTCCGGGGGCGATTGAAGCTTTCTTT
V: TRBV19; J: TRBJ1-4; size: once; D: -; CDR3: CASSITGRRGEKLFF; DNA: TGTGCCAGTAGTATCACAGGGCGGAGGGGCGAAAAACTGTTTTTT
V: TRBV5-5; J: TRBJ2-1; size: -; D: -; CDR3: CASSPQGAPYNEQFF; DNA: TGTGCCAGCAGCCCGCAGGGTGCCCCCTACAATGAGCAGTTCTTC
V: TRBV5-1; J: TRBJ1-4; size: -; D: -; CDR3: CASSFLGSGEKLFF; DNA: TGCGCCAGCAGCTTTCTCGGGTCTGGAGAAAAACTGTTTTTT
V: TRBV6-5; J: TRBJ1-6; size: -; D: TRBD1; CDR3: CASTRGRNSPLHF; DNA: TGTGCCAGCACCAGGGGGCGAAATTCACCCCTCCACTTT
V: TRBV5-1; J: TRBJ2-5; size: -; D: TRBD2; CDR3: CASSPGTSGVETQYF; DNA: TGCGCCAGCAGCCCGGGGACTAGCGGGGTAGAGACCCAGTACTTC
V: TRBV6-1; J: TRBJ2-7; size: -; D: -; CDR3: CASTSLRGLGGEQYF; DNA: TGTGCCAGCACCTCCCTCCGGGGGCTCGGTGGCGAGCAGTACTTC
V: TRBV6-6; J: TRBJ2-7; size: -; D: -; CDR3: CASSRPSRISYEQYF; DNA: TGTGCCAGCAGTCGACCCTCGAGGATCTCCTACGAGCAGTACTTC
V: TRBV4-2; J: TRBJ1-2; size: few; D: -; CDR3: CASSQAERQWDGYTF; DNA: TGTGCCAGCAGCCAAGCGGAGCGACAATGGGATGGCTACACCTTC
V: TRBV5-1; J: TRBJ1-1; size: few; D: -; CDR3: CASSLSGWDTEAFF; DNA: TGCGCCAGCAGCTTGTCCGGGTGGGACACTGAAGCTTTCTTT
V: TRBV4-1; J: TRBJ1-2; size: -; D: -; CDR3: CASSQQGIYGYTF; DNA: TGCGCCAGCAGCCAACAGGGGATCTATGGTTACACCTTC
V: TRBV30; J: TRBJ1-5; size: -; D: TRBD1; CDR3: CAFSRTGGNQPQHF; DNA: TGTGCCTTCTCGCGGACAGGGGGCAATCAGCCCCAGCATTTT
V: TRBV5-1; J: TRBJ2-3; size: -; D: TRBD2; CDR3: CASSRGTSASDTQYF; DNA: TGCGCCAGCAGCCGGGGGACTAGCGCTTCAGATACGCAGTATTTT
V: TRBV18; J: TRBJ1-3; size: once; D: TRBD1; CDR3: CASTRQGSGNTIYF; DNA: TGTGCCAGCACCCGACAGGGCTCGGGAAACACCATATATTTT
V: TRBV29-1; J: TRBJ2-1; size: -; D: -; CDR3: CSVDEGRAYNEQFF; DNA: TGCAGCGTTGACGAGGGAAGGGCCTACAATGAGCAGTTCTTC
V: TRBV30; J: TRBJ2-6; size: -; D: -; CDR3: CAWRDPRANVLTF; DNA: TGTGCCTGGAGGGACCCCAGGGCCAACGTCCTGACTTTC
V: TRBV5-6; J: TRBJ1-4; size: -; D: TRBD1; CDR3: CASSQGAKEKLFF; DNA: TGTGCCAGCAGCCAGGGGGCGAAGGAAAAACTGTTTTTT
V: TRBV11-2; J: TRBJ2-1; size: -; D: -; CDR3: CASSPLRRAEQFF; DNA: TGTGCCAGCAGCCCCCTCAGGCGCGCTGAGCAGTTCTTC
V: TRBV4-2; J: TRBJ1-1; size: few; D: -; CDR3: CASSQDTGLNTEAFF; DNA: TGTGCCAGCAGCCAAGATACAGGGTTGAACACTGAAGCTTTCTTT
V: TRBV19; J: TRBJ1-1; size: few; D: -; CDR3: CASGGPTMNTEAFF; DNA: TGTGCCAGTGGGGGACCTACTATGAACACTGAAGCTTTCTTT
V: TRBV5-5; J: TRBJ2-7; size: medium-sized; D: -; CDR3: CASSLAPSGIPSYEQYF; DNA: TGTGCCAGCAGCTTGGCCCCATCGGGGATTCCCTCCTACGAGCAGTACTTC
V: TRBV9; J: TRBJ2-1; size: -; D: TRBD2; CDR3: CASSVVGGGSPNEQFF; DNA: TGTGCCAGCAGCGTAGTTGGCGGGGGGTCCCCGAATGAGCAGTTCTTC
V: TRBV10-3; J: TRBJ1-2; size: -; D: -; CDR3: CANRGGAGYGYTF; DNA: TGTGCCAACCGGGGAGGGGCTGGGTATGGCTACACCTTC
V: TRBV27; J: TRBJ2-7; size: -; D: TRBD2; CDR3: CASSFLAGSEQYF; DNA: TGTGCCAGCAGCTTCCTAGCGGGCTCCGAGCAGTACTTC
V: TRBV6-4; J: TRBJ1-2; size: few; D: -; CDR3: CASRQKSKRGYTF; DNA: TGTGCCAGCAGACAGAAAAGCAAAAGGGGCTACACCTTC
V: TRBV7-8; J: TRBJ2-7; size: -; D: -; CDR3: CASSLGWAEQYF; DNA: TGTGCCAGCAGCTTAGGGTGGGCCGAGCAGTACTTC
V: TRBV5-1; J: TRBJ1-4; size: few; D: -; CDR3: CASPNNRRQAVSEKLFF; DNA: TGCGCCAGCCCAAACAACCGCCGACAAGCTGTCAGTGAAAAACTGTTTTTT
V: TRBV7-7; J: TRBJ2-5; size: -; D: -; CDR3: CASARGPEETQYF; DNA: TGTGCTAGCGCAAGAGGACCAGAAGAGACCCAGTACTTC
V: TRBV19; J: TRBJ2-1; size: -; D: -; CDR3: CASTDRGKQFF; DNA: TGTGCCAGTACCGATCGGGGAAAGCAGTTCTTC
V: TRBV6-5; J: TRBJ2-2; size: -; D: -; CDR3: CASSSASTLRTGELFF; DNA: TGTGCCAGCAGTTCCGCCTCCACCCTCAGGACCGGGGAGCTGTTTTTT
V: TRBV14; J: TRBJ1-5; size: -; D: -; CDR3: CASSQDRGPQHF; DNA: TGTGCCAGCAGCCAAGATAGGGGGCCCCAGCATTTT
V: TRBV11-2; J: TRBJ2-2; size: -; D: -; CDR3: CASSPSGTSNTGELFF; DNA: TGTGCCAGCAGCCCATCCGGGACTTCGAACACCGGGGAGCTGTTTTTT
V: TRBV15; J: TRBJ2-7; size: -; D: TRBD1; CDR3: CATSREDSDRGYEQYF; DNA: TGTGCCACCAGCAGAGAAGACTCGGACAGGGGCTACGAGCAGTACTTC
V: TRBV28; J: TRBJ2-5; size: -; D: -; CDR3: CASNRQWRQETQYF; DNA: TGTGCCAGCAATAGACAGTGGAGGCAAGAGACCCAGTACTTC
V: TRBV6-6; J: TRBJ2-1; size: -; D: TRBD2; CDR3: CASSYLAGGYNEQFF; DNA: TGTGCCAGCAGTTACCTAGCGGGGGGCTACAATGAGCAGTTCTTC
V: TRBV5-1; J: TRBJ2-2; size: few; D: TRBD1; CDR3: CASSSQGADSTGELFF; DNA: TGCGCCAGCAGCTCCCAGGGGGCAGATAGCACCGGGGAGCTGTTTTTT